A single sample is the source of the 8 T cell receptor beta chains below, sequenced in a study of blood T cell repertoires in COVID-19. Using immunoSEQ multiplex PCR, the repertoire was profiled, and TCRdb retains in-frame clones only, with some absent. The repertoire includes some 140,000 clones, about 90% of them detected once, and less than 0.6% sits in the top ten. Sequenced sample: peripheral blood. These receptors all stem from a man aged 50 to 60 with acute or convalescent COVID-19.

The rearrangement joins TRBV6-6 to TRBJ2-7, with 11 bases matching TRBD1. Trimming cost V 6 bases and J 2 bases; bases outside gene matches: 6. Germline CDR1 is MNHNY and CDR2 is SVGAGI (reference sequence). This CDR3 has 15 amino acids. The CDR3 DNA sequence: TGTGCCAGCAGACTAGGGACAGGGGGGACCTACGAGCAGTACGTC. This codes for CASRLGTGGTYEQYV.

This chain connects TRBV7-9 to TRBJ1-2; possible D gene TRBD1, 5 bases. The CDR3 is 14 amino acids. Germline CDR1 and CDR2: SEHNR and FQNEAQ (reference sequence). The germline V and J ends were trimmed by 1 base and 4 bases, with 10 bases remaining between them. Here the CDR3 reads CASSLDRFSYGYTF. CDR3 sequence (DNA): TGTGCCAGCAGCTTAGACAGGTTTTCCTATGGCTACACCTTC.

The V and J genes are TRBV24-1 and TRBJ1-1; D is perhaps TRBD1 (6 bases). The V and J ends lost 9 bases and 8 bases respectively, with 12 bases between them. The CDR3 is 11 residues long. Germline CDR1 is KGHDR and CDR2 is SFDVKD. The chain's CDR3 is CATSWGQEAFF. CDR3 in DNA: TGTGCCACCTCCTGGGGACAAGAAGCTTTCTTT.

J is TRBJ1-6 and V is TRBV5-1; D possibly corresponds to TRBD1 (6 bases). V lost 4 bases and J lost 0, with 14 bases in between. The germline V gene encodes CDR1 SGHRS and CDR2 YFSETQ. The CDR3 runs to 17 residues. CDR3 coding DNA: TGCGCCAGCAGCACAGGACAGTCCAGCTCCTATAATTCACCCCTCCACTTT. It specifies CASSTGQSSSYNSPLHF.

The J gene is TRBJ2-3, the V gene TRBV7-3, with a possible D match to TRBD2 (5 bases). The CDR3 extends over 15 amino acids. CDR1 and CDR2 (germline): SGHTA, FQGTGA. V shed 0 bases and J shed 4 bases, with 11 bases lying between them. CDR3 residues: CASSLTGLAADTQYF. DNA for the CDR3: TGTGCCAGCAGCTTAACTGGCCTAGCAGCAGATACGCAGTATTTT.

The chain combines TRBV29-1 with TRBJ1-2, with no clear D. The V and J ends lost 4 bases and 4 bases respectively, with 13 bases between them. This CDR3 contains 13 residues. CDR1 is SQVTM and CDR2 is ANQGSEA in the germline V gene. For the CDR3, the DNA is TGCAGCGTTGCGGCCGGCGCGGGCTATGGCTACACCTTC. Protein: CSVAAGAGYGYTF.

The genes are TRBV4-3 and TRBJ1-1, with D possibly TRBD1 on 6 matching bases. Trimming took 0 bases from V and 0 from J, leaving 14 bases between them. CDR3 length: 17 amino acids. The germline V gene encodes CDR1 LGHNA and CDR2 YSLEER. The CDR3 region has the DNA TGCGCCAGCAGCCAAGATGGAACTGGACAGCTGAACACTGAAGCTTTCTTT. It encodes CASSQDGTGQLNTEAFF.

This clone was counted a few times. The J gene is TRBJ2-2, the V gene TRBV29-1, with D possibly TRBD2 on 5 matching bases. V was cut by 5 bases and J by 1 base, with 14 bases left in between. The germline V gene encodes CDR1 SQVTM and CDR2 ANQGSEA. CDR3 length: 15 amino acids. The CDR3 sequence: CSVRVVTRNTGELFF. The CDR3 DNA reads TGCAGCGTTCGGGTCGTTACTAGGAACACCGGGGAGCTGTTTTTT.